Below, 18 T cell receptor beta chains from the same sample are listed, as sequenced in a study of shared clonotypes between healthy human individuals. Sequenced by immunoSEQ multiplex PCR; TCRdb stores in-frame clones only, minus some. The sample carries about 1.5 million clones, approximately 98% recorded once. The material sequenced was naive CD4+ T cells sorted from blood. Subset of the sample: CD45RA+ positively selected. The receptor source for this set is a man aged 30 to 45 in good health.

About this clone: One junction end does not reproduce the germline sequence, and a read error may be involved. The chain is built from TRBV11-3 and TRBJ2-1; TRBD2 is a possible D gene (6 bases). The CDR3 is 15 residues long. CDR1 and CDR2 from the germline V gene are SGHNT and YENEEA. In DNA form, the CDR3 reads TGTGCCAGCAGCCGGGGGAGCGGGTCCTCCAATGAGCAGTTCTTC. Translated: CASSRGSGSSNEQFF.

This clone was found once. The chain uses TRBV28 and TRBJ2-1, with TRBD2 matching 12 bases. V lost 3 bases, J lost 0 bases, and 15 bases stayed unmatched. The germline CDR1 and CDR2 sequences are MDHEN and SYDVKM. This CDR3 has 21 amino acids. The CDR3 spells CASSFLQPLTSGRGSYNEQFF. The CDR3 DNA is TGTGCCAGCAGTTTTCTTCAACCCCTGACTAGCGGGAGAGGCTCCTACAATGAGCAGTTCTTC.

The chain couples TRBV19 to TRBJ1-2; TRBD1 matches at 8 bases. With V trimmed by 5 bases and J by 8 bases, 4 bases remained unmatched. The CDR3 loop spans 12 amino acids. Germline CDR1 reads LNHDA; CDR2 reads SQIVND (reference sequence). CDR3 coding DNA: TGTGCCAGTAGTCGGACAGGGAAAGGCTACACCTTC. This encodes CASSRTGKGYTF.

The chain recombines TRBV19 with TRBJ2-3; no reliable D call. CDR1 is LNHDA and CDR2 is SQIVND in the germline V gene (reference sequence). The CDR3 consists of 12 residues. The V end was cut by 8 bases, the J end by 2 bases, with 8 bases between. The CDR3 DNA is TGTGCCAGTTCAACCTACACAGATACGCAGTATTTT. Encoded protein: CASSTYTDTQYF.

The chain uses TRBV28 and TRBJ2-1, with TRBD1 matching 10 bases. Germline assignment: CDR1 MDHEN and CDR2 SYDVKM. This CDR3 region has 16 residues. V shed 6 bases, J shed 10 bases, and the junction held 15 bases outside the gene matches. CDR3 amino acids: CASSRTDRGKGGEQFF. The CDR3, as DNA: TGTGCCAGCAGCCGGACGGACAGGGGGAAAGGAGGAGAGCAGTTCTTC. The variable domain in full, with the rest retrieved from reference TRBV28 and TRBJ2-1, is DVKVTQSSRYLVKRTGEKVFLECVQDMDHENMFWYRQDPGLGLRLIYFSYDVKMKEKGDIPEGYSVSREKKERFSLILESASTNQTSMYLCASSRTDRGKGGEQFFGPGTRLTVL.

The V gene is TRBV11-2, the J gene TRBJ1-1; D uncertain. V was pared by 3 bases and J by 1 base, with 3 bases between. CDR3 length: 12 amino acids. Germline V gene data show CDR1 as SGHAT and CDR2 as FQNNGV. CDR3 nucleotide sequence: TGTGCCAGCAGCTTCGGGAACACTGAAGCTTTCTTT. Amino acids: CASSFGNTEAFF.

V and J are TRBV6-5 and TRBJ1-2, with D tentatively TRBD1 (6 bases). The CDR3 is made up of 13 amino acids. Looked up from germline, CDR1 is MNHEY and CDR2 is SVGAGI. V dropped 11 bases and J dropped 5 bases, with 18 bases sitting between them. This chain's CDR3 is CAGLTGFHYGYTF. The DNA for the CDR3 is TGTGCCGGATTAACAGGGTTTCATTATGGCTACACCTTC.

On this clone itself: The same CDR3 can be traced to other DNA sequences in this sample. DNA for the CDR3: TGTGCCAGCAGTTACTCCGGCGGGAGTAGCTACGAGCAGTACTTC. Translation gives CASSYSGGSSYEQYF. This chain joins TRBV6-6 and TRBJ2-7; 7 bases agree with TRBD2. The trim removed 0 bases at V and 3 bases at J, leaving 5 bases unmatched. Germline V gene sequence: CDR1 MNHNY, CDR2 SVGAGI (reference sequence). The CDR3 consists of 15 residues.

This chain uses TRBV5-5 with TRBJ2-2; weak D call: TRBD1 (6 bases). Germline V gives CDR1 SGHKS, CDR2 YYEKEE (reference sequence). V gave up 3 bases and J gave up 2 bases, with 8 bases separating them. The length of the CDR3 is 14 residues. The CDR3 reads CASSSTGNTGELFF. The CDR3 nucleotides are TGTGCCAGCAGCTCGACAGGAAACACCGGGGAGCTGTTTTTT.

The rearrangement joins TRBV5-1 to TRBJ2-5; tentatively, D is TRBD1 or TRBD2 (5 bases each). Germline V gene sequence: CDR1 SGHRS, CDR2 YFSETQ. This CDR3 is 15 amino acids long. Trimming removed 4 bases from V and 1 base from J, with 14 bases in between. The CDR3 region has the DNA TGCGCCAGCAGCCAAAGGGACCGACCCCAAGAGACCCAGTACTTC. Translating gives CASSQRDRPQETQYF.

This clone was found once. The chain links TRBV2 to TRBJ2-2; D not resolved. Per the germline V gene, CDR1 is SNHLY and CDR2 is FYNNEI. The V gene lost 1 base and the J gene lost 1 base, with 7 bases spanning the gap. The CDR3 has 15 amino acids. CDR3: CASSEEVLNTGELFF. CDR3 coding DNA: TGTGCCAGCAGTGAAGAGGTTCTGAACACCGGGGAGCTGTTTTTT.

The J gene is TRBJ2-7, the V gene TRBV6-1, with 9 bases lining up with TRBD2. CDR3 length: 15 residues. The V gene end was trimmed by 6 bases and the J gene end by 2 bases; junction bases not matched to a gene: 8. Looked up from germline, CDR1 is MNHNS and CDR2 is SASEGT. CDR3 in amino acids: CASSPLAGVAYEQYF. The CDR3 nucleotides read TGTGCCAGCAGCCCCTTAGCGGGAGTCGCCTACGAGCAGTACTTC.

Notes on this clone: This specimen includes other DNA sequences encoding the same CDR3. This CDR3 reads CASSPPGQGPYEQYF. The CDR3 DNA is TGTGCCAGCTCACCACCGGGGCAGGGGCCCTACGAGCAGTACTTC. The chain is built from TRBV18 and TRBJ2-7, with D possibly matching TRBD1 (6 bases). Germline assignment: CDR1 KGHSH and CDR2 LQKENI. Trimming removed 0 bases from V and 2 bases from J, with 11 bases in between. The CDR3 has 15 residues.

J is TRBJ2-1 and V is TRBV9, with 12 bases fitting TRBD2. Germline V CDR1 and CDR2: SGDLS, YYNGEE. V lost 3 bases, J lost 15 bases, and 7 bases stayed unmatched. The CDR3 runs to 13 residues. CDR3 amino acids: CASSAVTSGSLFF. In nucleotides, the CDR3 is TGTGCCAGCAGCGCCGTGACTAGCGGGAGTCTGTTCTTC.

The chain links TRBV9 to TRBJ2-3; 11 nucleotides match TRBD2. J was trimmed by 0 bases and V by 4 bases; bases with no gene match: 4. Germline assignment: CDR1 SGDLS and CDR2 YYNGEE. The CDR3 contains 16 residues. CDR3 in amino acids: CASSSRLAGSTDTQYF. Written as DNA, the CDR3 is TGTGCCAGCAGCTCCCGACTAGCGGGGAGCACAGATACGCAGTATTTT. Together with reference TRBV9 and TRBJ2-3, the CDR3 gives the full variable domain: DSGVTQTPKHLITATGQRVTLRCSPRSGDLSVYWYQQSLDQGLQFLIQYYNGEERAKGNILERFSAQQFPDLHSELNLSSLELGDSALYFCASSSRLAGSTDTQYFGPGTRLTVL.

The chain uses TRBV19 and TRBJ1-1, with D tentatively TRBD1 (6 bases). Trimming removed 6 bases at V and 3 bases at J, with 14 bases between. The germline V gene encodes CDR1 LNHDA and CDR2 SQIVND (reference sequence). The CDR3 runs to 14 residues. In DNA form, the CDR3 reads TGTGCCAGTAGCCCGGATCACAGGGACACTGAAGCTTTCTTT. This codes for CASSPDHRDTEAFF.

This clone has a single count. Other DNA sequences in this sample translate to the same CDR3. The chain couples TRBV29-1 to TRBJ1-4; D ambiguous. Trimming cost V 4 bases and J 0 bases, with 3 bases left between them. This CDR3 is built from 12 residues. Germline values: CDR1 SQVTM, CDR2 ANQGSEA. Here the CDR3 DNA reads TGCAGCGTTGGTACAACTAATGAAAAACTGTTTTTT. Its protein product is CSVGTTNEKLFF.

This clone has only one observation. The chain couples TRBV5-1 to TRBJ1-1; D not resolved. Trimming removed 0 bases at V and 3 bases at J, with 12 bases between. The CDR3 is 15 residues long. Germline V gene sequence: CDR1 SGHRS, CDR2 YFSETQ. The CDR3 reads CASSLVAPLDTEAFF. CDR3 coding DNA: TGCGCCAGCAGCTTGGTAGCTCCGCTAGACACTGAAGCTTTCTTT.